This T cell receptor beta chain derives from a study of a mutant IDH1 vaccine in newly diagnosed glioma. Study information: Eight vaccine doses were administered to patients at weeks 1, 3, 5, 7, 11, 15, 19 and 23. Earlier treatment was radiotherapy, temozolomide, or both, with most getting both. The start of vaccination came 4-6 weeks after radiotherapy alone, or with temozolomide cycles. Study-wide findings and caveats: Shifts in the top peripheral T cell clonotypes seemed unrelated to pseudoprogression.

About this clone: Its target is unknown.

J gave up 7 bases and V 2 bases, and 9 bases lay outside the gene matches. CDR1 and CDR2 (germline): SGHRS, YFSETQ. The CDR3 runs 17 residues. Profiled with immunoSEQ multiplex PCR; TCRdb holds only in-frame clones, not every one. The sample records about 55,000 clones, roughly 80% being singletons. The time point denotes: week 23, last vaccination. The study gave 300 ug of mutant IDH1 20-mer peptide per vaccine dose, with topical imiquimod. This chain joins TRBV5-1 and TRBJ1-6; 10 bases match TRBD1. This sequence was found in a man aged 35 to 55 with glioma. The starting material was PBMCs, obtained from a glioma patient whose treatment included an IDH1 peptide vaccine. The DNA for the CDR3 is TGCGCCAGCAGCTTCGGACAGGGGGTGCTTAAGAATTCACCCCTCCACTTT. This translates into CASSFGQGVLKNSPLHF.